The clone carrying this T cell receptor (beta chain) has a handful of counts. Its target is unknown. The junction differs from germline at one of its ends, possibly a read error. These data belong to a study of blood T cells in healthy people across ages. Regarding the study as a whole: Naive T cell percentage and TCR beta diversity correlated strongly. Comparison with aged donors showed that long-lived donors had more naive CD4+ cells and higher diversity.

CDR3 length equals 13 residues. The V gene's germline CDR1 is SGHRS and CDR2 YFSETQ. Through a sample-barcoded 5' primer and a J-beta primer mix, a second PCR was run for about 6 to 11 cycles. Each single sample gave us at least 2.5 million CDR3-containing paired-end reads. TCRdb re-called the 5' RACE reads through MiXCR, storing one row per CDR3 protein. The sample shows just under 900,000 distinct CDR3 sequences, less than 35% of them seen only once. The chain employs TRBV5-1 and TRBJ2-3; D may be TRBD2 (7 bases). The receptor was derived from a woman older than 75 in good health. The sequenced sample was blood. CDR3 in DNA: TGCGCCGGCAGCCTCGGGGGGCCAGATACGCAGTATTTT. Translated, it gives CAGSLGGPDTQYF.